Listed below are T cell receptor beta chains from one sample, sequenced in a study of beta chain features in type 1 diabetes. Generated by immunoSEQ multiplex PCR, the TCRdb table keeps only in-frame clones and is missing some. There are hundreds of thousands of clones in the sample; about 17% occur only once, and 0.02% to 0.025% lies in the top ten. The sample consisted of naive CD4+ T cells from blood. The receptors come from a woman aged 18-29 years in good health. The conserved cysteine and the conserved F or W are not part of the CDR3 here.

TRBV5-1 | ASSPGQGAWEQY
TRBV11-2 | ASSPGTGGFYGYT
TRBV4-3 | ASSQELALNYEQY
TRBV29-1 | SAWDRNTYEQY
TRBV11-1 | ASSPVGNTIY
TRBV7-6 | ASSPRNQETQY
TRBV20-1 | SAQGQGLGF
TRBV27 | ASSPTDSSYEQY
TRBV7-2 | ASSESAAGAYEQY
TRBV4-1 | ASSRGYGSYEQY
TRBV28 | ASGLGGRLNTEAF
TRBV2 | ASSEGFGLAKNIQY
TRBV28 | ASSQPHQETQY
TRBV5-6 | ASRSSGTPLPEQY
TRBV5-1 | ASSLGQTRTDTQY
TRBV7-9 | ASSSPDRRTDTQY
TRBV7-2 | ASSLAQQQF
TRBV5-4 | ASSFGDYSTGELF
TRBV11-2 | ASSLGLAGGGEQY
TRBV6-4 | ASSPEQGASYGYT
TRBV4-1 | ASSREGRSEAF
TRBV6-5 | ASRGMGNEKLF
TRBV29-1 | SVEGGAGGGTDTQY
TRBV7-2 | ASSFRSGRASNEQF
TRBV6-5 | ASRRTGVGDTQY
TRBV28 | ATTRDTSTDTQY
TRBV7-6 | ASSQLTGPYGYT
TRBV28 | ASSLGQGANTQY
TRBV5-4 | ASSLLRGADTQY
TRBV28 | ASSPRGSGRSGEQY
TRBV5-4 | ASSLEGGEQF
TRBV7-9 | ASSLSSGANVLT
TRBV21-1 | ASSKETRIQETQY
TRBV15 | ATSRQLTLGTQY
TRBV1 | TSDVNTGELF
TRBV15 | ATSRARGRGLGTNVLT
TRBV28 | ASSLEWETQY
TRBV6-1 | ASSGTSGRGQETQY
TRBV27 | ASSRWGAEQY
TRBV7-2 | ASSLIAGAYNEQF
TRBV6-6 | ASSQLGPGANVLT
TRBV7-2 | ASSSRQGPYNEQF
TRBV6-5 | ASSYSRLADYEQY
TRBV28 | ASREYNEQF
TRBV5-1 | ASSFGEETQY
TRBV10-3 | AISDPSMYHYNEQF